These 17 T cell receptor beta chains came from one sample sequenced in a study of T-cell reconstitution after alpha-beta-depleted transplantation in children. As it was prepared, the TCRbeta library received unique molecular identifiers. TCRdb itself ran the PCR reads through MiXCR, one entry per CDR3 protein. The table records some 460,000 distinct CDR3 sequences, 15% to 20% of them present only once. The sample consisted of PBMCs, mostly from graft donor cells, taken 360 days after TCRalphabeta/CD19-depleted stem cell transplant. These receptor sequences come from a boy younger than two who had a stem cell transplant for Wiskott-Aldrich syndrome, so the T cells may come from the graft donor.

The rearrangement joins TRBV30 to TRBJ2-2, with 9 bases aligning to TRBD2. CDR3 length equals 14 residues. J was trimmed by 7 bases and V by 4 bases; bases with no gene match: 7. Germline-derived CDR1 and CDR2 are GTSNPN and SVGIG (reference sequence). The CDR3 sequence: CAWNGGRASGELFF. The DNA of the CDR3 is TGTGCCTGGAATGGCGGGAGGGCAAGCGGGGAGCTGTTTTTT.

This clonotype was picked up a small number of times. V gene TRBV6-5 combines with J gene TRBJ1-1, with unresolved D. This CDR3 contains 13 residues. CDR1 is MNHEY and CDR2 is SVGAGI in the germline V gene. Trimming shortened V by 2 bases and J by 3 bases, and 7 bases separated the two germline ends. CDR3 sequence: CASSYRRDTEAFF. CDR3 DNA: TGTGCCAGCAGTTACCGAAGGGACACTGAAGCTTTCTTT.

This clonotype was observed a handful of times. V and J are TRBV5-1 and TRBJ2-3; D gene uncertain. This CDR3 comprises 14 residues. Trimming took off 0 bases at V and 2 bases at J, with 7 bases between the two ends. Germline V lookup: CDR1 SGHRS, CDR2 YFSETQ. The CDR3 DNA reads as TGCGCCAGCAGCTTGGATTCTTCCACAGATACGCAGTATTTT. It yields the protein CASSLDSSTDTQYF.

The genes are TRBV10-2 and TRBJ2-2; 7 bases are a match to TRBD2. The CDR3 runs 15 residues. The V gene's germline CDR1 is WSHSY and CDR2 SAAADI. The junction had 4 bases not matched to a gene; V was cut back by 0 bases and J by 6 bases. The CDR3 DNA is TGCGCCAGCAGTGAGTCGACTCGGGGGGCCGGGGAGCTGTTTTTT. Its protein is CASSESTRGAGELFF.

The chain recombines TRBV4-3 with TRBJ2-3; the match to TRBD2 covers 7 bases. This CDR3 is 16 amino acids long. Germline V gene sequence: CDR1 LGHNA, CDR2 YSLEER. V shed 1 base and J 3 bases; nucleotides not matched to a gene: 7. CDR3 sequence reads: CASSQVSLAVTDTQYF. The CDR3 bases are TGCGCCAGCAGCCAAGTATCCCTAGCGGTTACAGATACGCAGTATTTT.

This clonotype was seen repeatedly, ten times or more. This chain links TRBV7-9 with TRBJ1-2; TRBD1 is a possible D gene (6 bases). Germline V CDR1 and CDR2: SEHNR, FQNEAQ (reference sequence). V gave up 4 bases and J gave up 5 bases, with 14 bases separating them. The CDR3 spans 14 residues. The CDR3 DNA reads as TGTGCCAGCAGCTCCAGGGGAATCGCTTATGGCTACACCTTC. Translated, it gives CASSSRGIAYGYTF.

The sample holds many counts of this clonotype. The chain joins TRBV12-3 or TRBV12-4 to TRBJ2-5; D unresolved. Trimming took 1 base from V and 5 from J, leaving 5 bases between them. The CDR3 is made up of 12 amino acids. The chain's CDR3 is CASSLVVETQYF. In nucleotides, the CDR3 is TGTGCCAGCAGTTTAGTCGTGGAGACCCAGTACTTC.

J is TRBJ2-2 and V is TRBV12-3 or TRBV12-4, with D possibly matching TRBD2 (7 bases). The CDR3 is 15 residues long. V lost 8 bases and J lost 2, with 15 bases in between. Here the CDR3 reads CASCQGGGNTGELFF. Written as DNA, the CDR3 is TGTGCCAGCTGCCAGGGAGGGGGTAACACCGGGGAGCTGTTTTTT.

This clonotype has a handful of counts. The chain is built from TRBV6-2 or TRBV6-3 and TRBJ2-2, with TRBD1 matching over 7 bases. The CDR3 is 19 residues long. Germline CDR1 MNHEY, CDR2 SVGEGT. With 2 bases clipped from V and 5 bases from J, the junction kept 17 bases outside the gene matches. The DNA of the CDR3 is TGTGCCAGCAGTTACGAGGGGGCCAGGCAAATTGTATTGACCGGGGAGCTGTTTTTT. It is translated as CASSYEGARQIVLTGELFF.

This clonotype was found a few times. This sequence joins TRBV20-1 and TRBJ2-5; D gene uncertain. Germline CDR1 reads DFQATT; CDR2 reads SNEGSKA (reference sequence). The CDR3 length is 14 residues. V shed 1 base and J shed 4 bases, with 13 bases lying between them. The CDR3 is CSARGQISRETQYF. The CDR3 nucleotides read TGCAGTGCTAGAGGGCAGATTTCGCGAGAGACCCAGTACTTC.

This clonotype was observed a handful of times. This chain connects TRBV29-1 to TRBJ1-3; no firm D call. This CDR3 is 13 amino acids long. V was cut by 4 bases and J by 0 bases, with 7 bases left in between. Germline V gene sequence: CDR1 SQVTM, CDR2 ANQGSEA. CDR3 in DNA: TGCAGCGTTGGAAAAAACTCTGGAAACACCATATATTTT. It translates to CSVGKNSGNTIYF.

The chain's CDR3 is CASSYGPEQFF. In DNA form, the CDR3 reads TGTGCCAGCAGTTATGGGCCGGAGCAGTTCTTC. The chain recombines TRBV6-6 with TRBJ2-1; D is undetermined. Germline CDR1 is MNHNY and CDR2 is SVGAGI (reference sequence). With 3 bases removed from V and 10 bases from J, the gap between germline ends came to 7 bases. The CDR3 is 11 amino acids.

The CDR3 here is CASSLGRRTSIRYEQYF. The CDR3 DNA follows: TGTGCCAGCAGTTTGGGACGGAGGACTAGTATTCGCTACGAGCAGTACTTC. The chain carries TRBV12-3 or TRBV12-4 and TRBJ2-7; 7 bases match TRBD2. The CDR3 is made up of 17 amino acids. The ends lost 3 bases at V and 3 bases at J; junction bases unmatched: 14.

This clonotype was seen more than once but under ten times. The chain employs TRBV10-1 and TRBJ2-7; D gene uncertain. Germline V gives CDR1 WNHNN, CDR2 SYGVQD (reference sequence). The germline V and J ends were trimmed by 0 bases and 2 bases, with 14 bases remaining between them. CDR3 size: 16 residues. The CDR3 here is CASSESRVRRTYEQYF. CDR3 coding DNA: TGCGCCAGCAGTGAGTCAAGGGTCCGAAGGACCTACGAGCAGTACTTC.

The chain couples TRBV2 to TRBJ1-5; D remains unclear. CDR1 and CDR2 from the germline V gene are SNHLY and FYNNEI. The V and J ends lost 5 bases and 2 bases respectively, with 10 bases between them. The CDR3 spans 14 residues. The CDR3 DNA reads as TGTGCCAGCAGTTGGACTGCCCGCAATCAGCCCCAGCATTTT. Translating it yields CASSWTARNQPQHF.

This chain connects TRBV6-1 to TRBJ1-5, with D possibly being TRBD1 (5 bases). The ends were cut back, 7 bases at V and 6 bases at J, with 13 bases in the middle. Germline CDR1 is MNHNS and CDR2 is SASEGT. The CDR3 has 13 residues. The CDR3 is CASNGGWGQPQHF. As DNA, the CDR3 is TGTGCCAGCAACGGGGGGTGGGGTCAGCCCCAGCATTTT.

The rearrangement uses TRBV9 and TRBJ2-7; D is possibly TRBD1 or TRBD2 (5 bases each). V was clipped by 4 bases and J by 6 bases, with 17 bases between them. The germline gives CDR1 SGDLS, CDR2 YYNGEE. CDR3 length: 14 residues. CDR3 region: CASSPGTGPFEQYF. CDR3 nucleotides: TGTGCCAGCAGCCCCGGGACGGGACCTTTCGAGCAGTACTTC.